This T cell receptor (beta chain) was found in a study of cytomegalovirus exposure and HLA in healthy donors. The CDR3 length is 15 residues. Germline trimming cut 0 bases from V and 2 bases from J; bases unmatched to any gene: 1. Per germline, CDR1 MNHNY and CDR2 SVGAGI (reference sequence). PCR was performed using 60 Vbeta and 13 Jbeta primers. The table came from immunoSEQ multiplex PCR; TCRdb's copy has only in-frame clones and leaves some out. Here the sample spans 110,000 to 150,000 clones, around 9.6% being singletons. This clone showed up just a few times. The source material was PBMCs. This receptor was taken from a male donor in good health and CMV-seronegative. This chain uses TRBV6-6 with TRBJ2-7; 10 bases are shared with TRBD1. CDR3 sequence: CASSYSTGGPYEQYF. In DNA, the CDR3 is TGTGCCAGCAGTTACTCGACAGGGGGCCCCTACGAGCAGTACTTC.